Sequencing of this TCR beta chain was carried out in a study of blood T cell repertoires in COVID-19. Across the whole study: Samples came from the United States, Italy and Spain, spanning acute and convalescent COVID-19.

Germline CDR1 reads MGHRA; CDR2 reads YSYEKL. The CDR3 has 17 residues. V shed 1 base and J 8 bases; nucleotides not matched to a gene: 12. The protocol was immunoSEQ multiplex PCR, while the TCRdb copy is restricted to in-frame clones and leaves out a portion. In the table there are some 330,000 clones, around 86% of which are singletons. Cohort placement rested on clinical history that participants reported themselves. This chain links TRBV4-1 with TRBJ2-4; TRBD1 matches 9 bases. The sequencing input was PBMCs or T cells enriched from blood (not recorded which). The TCR was taken from a young man who had recovered from COVID-19. CDR3 sequence reads: CASSQAMTGQGGHIQYF. CDR3 nucleotides: TGCGCCAGCAGCCAAGCCATGACGGGACAGGGTGGGCACATTCAGTACTTC.